The clone carrying this T cell receptor beta chain was recorded a few times. This entry is derived from a study of T-cell reconstitution after alpha-beta-depleted transplantation in children. Trimming cost V 6 bases and J 4 bases, with 19 bases left between them. The CDR3 is 15 amino acids. Using unique molecular identifiers, the investigators prepared the TCRbeta library. TCRdb used MiXCR to reprocess the PCR reads, holding one entry per CDR3 protein. The sample carries fewer than 1 million distinct CDR3 sequences, roughly 15% recorded once. The chain carries TRBV12-3 or TRBV12-4 and TRBJ2-7, with D possibly being TRBD2 (6 bases). Material: PBMCs, mostly from graft donor cells, obtained 360 days after TCRalphabeta/CD19-depleted stem cell transplant. This TCR was recovered from a male patient younger than 18 who had a stem cell transplant for acute lymphoblastic leukemia, so the T cells may come from the graft donor. CDR3 in amino acids: CASSVRGLGLYEQYF. CDR3 in DNA: TGTGCCAGCAGCGTACGGGGACTGGGGCTTTACGAGCAGTACTTC.